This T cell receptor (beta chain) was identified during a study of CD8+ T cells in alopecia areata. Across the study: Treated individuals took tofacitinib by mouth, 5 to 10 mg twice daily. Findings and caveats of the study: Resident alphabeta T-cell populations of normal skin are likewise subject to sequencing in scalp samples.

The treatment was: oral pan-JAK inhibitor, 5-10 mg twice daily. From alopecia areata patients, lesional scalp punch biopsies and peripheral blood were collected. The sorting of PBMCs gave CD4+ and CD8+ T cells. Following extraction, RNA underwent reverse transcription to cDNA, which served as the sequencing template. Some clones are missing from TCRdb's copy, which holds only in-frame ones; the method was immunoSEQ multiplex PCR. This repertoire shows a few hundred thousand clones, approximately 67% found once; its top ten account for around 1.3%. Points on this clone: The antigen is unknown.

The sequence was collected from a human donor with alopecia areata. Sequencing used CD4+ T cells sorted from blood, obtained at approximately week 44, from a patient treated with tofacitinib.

The CDR3, as DNA: TGTGCCTGGAGTTGGACAGCTGGGGCCAACGTCCTGACTTTC. Its translation is CAWSWTAGANVLTF. The chain recombines TRBV30 with TRBJ2-6, with a weak D call TRBD1 (6 bases). Germline CDR1 GTSNPN, CDR2 SVGIG (reference sequence). Between the trimmed V and J ends, which lost 2 bases and 2 bases, there was a span of 7 bases. The CDR3 consists of 14 residues.